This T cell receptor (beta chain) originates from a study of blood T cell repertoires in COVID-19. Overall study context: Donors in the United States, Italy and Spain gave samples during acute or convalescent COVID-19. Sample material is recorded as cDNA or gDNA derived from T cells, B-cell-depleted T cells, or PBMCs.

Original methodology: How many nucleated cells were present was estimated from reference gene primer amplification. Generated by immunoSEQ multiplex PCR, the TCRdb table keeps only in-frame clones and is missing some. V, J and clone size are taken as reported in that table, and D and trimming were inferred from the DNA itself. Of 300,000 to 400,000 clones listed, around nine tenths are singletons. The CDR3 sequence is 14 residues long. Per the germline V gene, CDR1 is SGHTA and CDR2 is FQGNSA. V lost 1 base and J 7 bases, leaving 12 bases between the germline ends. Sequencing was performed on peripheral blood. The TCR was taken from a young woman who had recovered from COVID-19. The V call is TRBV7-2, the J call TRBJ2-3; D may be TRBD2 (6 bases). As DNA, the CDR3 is TGTGCCAGCAGCTTAGTGGGAGGCCCTAATACGCAGTATTTT. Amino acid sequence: CASSLVGGPNTQYF.